This T cell receptor beta chain was obtained from a study of blood T cell repertoires in COVID-19. Assay used: immunoSEQ multiplex PCR; TCRdb lists only in-frame clones, some missing. Of about 99,000 clones detected, roughly 84% appear once; the ten largest clones hold about 2%. Germline CDR1 is SEHNR and CDR2 is FQNEAQ (reference sequence). V dropped 2 bases and J dropped 2 bases, with 6 bases sitting between them. CDR3 length equals 13 residues. Sequencing input: peripheral blood. The genes are TRBV7-9 and TRBJ1-2; D is undetermined. The clonotype was recovered from a man aged 70-80 years with active or convalescent COVID-19. CDR3 protein: CASSLPPNYGYTF. The CDR3 DNA reads as TGTGCCAGCAGCTTACCCCCAAACTATGGCTACACCTTC.